One sample yielded the 8 T cell receptor beta chains listed below, sequenced in a study of T cells after yellow fever vaccination. MiXCR was run by TCRdb on the 5' RACE reads, yielding one entry per CDR3 protein. Of about 320,000 distinct CDR3 sequences listed, over 3.5% were seen once; the top ten hold roughly a fifth. Source: PBMCs, taken 15 days after the yellow fever booster vaccination. Every receptor here comes from a man younger than 35 who received the YFV17D yellow fever vaccine.

There are a few counts of this clonotype. This chain joins TRBV7-2 and TRBJ1-3; 7 bases line up with TRBD1. J gave up 4 bases and V 6 bases, and 6 bases lay outside the gene matches. The length of the CDR3 is 14 residues. Per germline, CDR1 SGHTA and CDR2 FQGNSA. The CDR3 loop is CASSPRGAGNTIYF. The CDR3 DNA reads as TGTGCCAGCAGTCCCAGGGGGGCCGGAAACACCATATATTTT.

This chain joins TRBV11-2 and TRBJ1-5; D uncertain. Trimming left V 0 bases short and J 2 bases short, with 8 bases between. The CDR3 totals 15 residues. The V gene's germline CDR1 is SGHAT and CDR2 FQNNGV. CDR3 sequence reads: CASSLDPRGNQPQHF. The CDR3 DNA reads as TGTGCCAGCAGCTTAGACCCCCGCGGCAATCAGCCCCAGCATTTT.

The CDR3 reads CASSHRTGTIAETQYF. The DNA for the CDR3 is TGTGCCAGCAGCCACCGAACCGGGACAATTGCGGAGACCCAGTACTTC. The rearrangement links TRBV7-9 to TRBJ2-5, with D possibly matching TRBD1 (6 bases). The CDR3 extends over 16 amino acids. Trimming left V 5 bases short and J 5 bases short, with 21 bases between. CDR1 is SEHNR and CDR2 is FQNEAQ in the germline V gene (reference sequence). The full variable domain, rest sourced from reference TRBV7-9 and TRBJ2-5, is DTGVSQNPRHKITKRGQNVTFRCDPISEHNRLYWYRQTLGQGPEFLTYFQNEAQLEKSRLLSDRFSAERPKGSFSTLEIQRTEQGDSAMYLCASSHRTGTIAETQYFGPGTRLLVL.

There are a few counts of this clonotype. In DNA, the CDR3 is TGCGCCAGCAGCGCTTCCAGGGGAATGAACACTGAAGCTTTCTTT. Its protein is CASSASRGMNTEAFF. The gene calls are TRBV5-1 and TRBJ1-1; D possibly corresponds to TRBD1 (6 bases). V was trimmed by 4 bases and J by 0 bases, leaving 13 bases between them. Germline V gene sequence: CDR1 SGHRS, CDR2 YFSETQ. The CDR3 consists of 15 residues.

This clonotype was observed many times. The CDR3 sequence is CASSHVRDREAFF. In DNA form, the CDR3 reads TGCGCCAGCAGCCATGTCCGGGACAGGGAGGCTTTCTTT. The gene calls are TRBV4-3 and TRBJ1-1; 9 nucleotides match TRBD1. Germline assignment: CDR1 LGHNA and CDR2 YSLEER. The CDR3 sequence is 13 residues long. Trimming took 3 bases from V and 11 from J; bases not matched to a gene: 7.

This clonotype was found a few times. This chain uses TRBV4-3 with TRBJ1-6; D not resolved. This CDR3 is built from 17 residues. Per the germline V gene, CDR1 is LGHNA and CDR2 is YSLEER. V was trimmed by 1 base and J by 0 bases, leaving 10 bases between them. CDR3 sequence (DNA): TGCGCCAGCAGCCAAGCCCCTAGAAGCTCCTATAATTCACCCCTCCACTTT. Protein product: CASSQAPRSSYNSPLHF.

This clonotype came up a few times. The V gene is TRBV5-6, the J gene TRBJ2-3, with no clear D. Looked up from germline, CDR1 is SGHDT and CDR2 is YYEEEE. V lost 0 bases and J lost 2, with 13 bases in between. The CDR3 loop spans 16 amino acids. CDR3 residues: CASSLGLVQPTDTQYF. Written as DNA, the CDR3 is TGTGCCAGCAGCTTGGGGTTAGTGCAACCCACAGATACGCAGTATTTT.

This clonotype showed up many times. The chain carries TRBV5-1 and TRBJ2-1; D could derive from TRBD1 or TRBD2 (6 bases each). Germline CDR1 SGHRS, CDR2 YFSETQ. The CDR3 runs 16 residues. V lost 3 bases and J lost 0, with 13 bases in between. The CDR3 loop is CASSSGQTSSYNEQFF. As DNA, the CDR3 is TGCGCCAGCAGCTCCGGACAGACTAGCTCCTACAATGAGCAGTTCTTC.